Detailed here is one TCR beta chain. Its antigen is still unknown. No qualities accompany the bases; no much larger clone lies one base away. The data derive from a study of T-cell memory formation after mild COVID-19 (dated by TCRdb to about 2021). Regarding the complete study: TCR sequence clusters from the two donors were found to be largely donor specific. In two donors, T-cell clones that expanded and contracted after mild COVID-19 were followed by sequencing TCRalpha and TCRbeta repertoires longitudinally. Two young, previously healthy adult volunteers, one female and one male, were included in the cohort. Broader findings and caveats from the paper: The study covered only a couple of mild cases, and larger cohorts including severe cases with pre-infection samples were considered necessary. Clones contracting from day 15 to 85 had balanced CD4/CD8 phenotypes, while a second wave expanding from day 15 to 37 was biased towards CD4+. SARS-CoV-2 specificity was not confirmed for the second-wave clones peaking on day 37. Some responding clones were found in pre-infection memory, which suggests that pre-existing cross-reactive memory T cells took part in the SARS-CoV-2 response. Contracting CD4+ clones appeared mostly in the CM and EM memory subsets, whereas CD8+ clones were enriched in EMRA.

Trimming removed 4 bases from V and 1 base from J, leaving 16 bases between the germline ends. Including the terminal cysteine and phenylalanine, the CDR3 comprises 16 residues. Here the CDR3 DNA is all that survives: 48 bases in frame from base 1. CDR1 and CDR2 are read off the germline V gene as SGHRS and YFSETQ. PBMCs were isolated by Ficoll-Paque density gradient centrifugation. The data were produced on an Illumina NovaSeq 6000. Using 5'RACE with constant-segment primers, TCRalpha and TCRbeta cDNA libraries were constructed, with sample barcodes and unique molecular identifiers added in the process. RNA was extracted from every sample with Trizol reagent. The libraries were amplified in two PCR steps, and the second step added a second sample barcode and Illumina TruSeq adapters. Sequencing of the libraries was done on an Illumina NovaSeq, producing 2 x 150 bp paired-end reads. Per the original workflow: With migec v1.2.7, reads were demultiplexed and then collapsed into UMI-guided consensus sequences. Using mixcr v2.1.11, the UMI consensuses were aligned to TRA and TRB V and J templates and assembled into clonotypes. A clonotype was counted as expanded or contracted only when both edgeR and NoisET called the clonotype significant, with the noise models trained on biological replicates. For edgeR calls, the cutoffs were a false discovery rate-adjusted p below 0.01 and a log2 fold-change threshold of 1. As an exploratory analysis of dynamics, max-normalized trajectories of the 1000 most abundant clonotypes were examined by PCA with hierarchical clustering. Each responding clone was given a CD4 or CD8 phenotype based on the CD4+ and CD8+ repertoires, which had been sequenced separately. TCRdb reprocessed the public reads (quality trimming at Q25 with fastp, clone calling with MiXCR) and kept in-frame beta chains. Every distinct CDR3 protein forms one entry, paired with its most common genes and DNA. These V and J calls originate from TCRdb's pipeline instead of the authors' own analysis. The sample data list more than 300,000 distinct CDR3 sequences, and roughly 13% of these were observed just once. 22% of the sample is taken by the ten largest.

In this chain, TRBV5-1 is recombined with TRBJ2-3; the D gene is possibly TRBD1, with 6 bases matching. The TCR comes from a man younger than 35 who had mild COVID-19 (a few samples of this study predate the infection). The sample titles of this study are shuffled in the database, so cell type and time point are left out; the donor was told from shared clones. The source material was PBMCs or a T cell subset sorted from them (not recorded which). The sequenced DNA is TGCGCCAGCAGCCCCCCGGCAGGGGAAGGCACAGATACGCAGTATTTT. Its protein is CASSPPAGEGTDTQYF.